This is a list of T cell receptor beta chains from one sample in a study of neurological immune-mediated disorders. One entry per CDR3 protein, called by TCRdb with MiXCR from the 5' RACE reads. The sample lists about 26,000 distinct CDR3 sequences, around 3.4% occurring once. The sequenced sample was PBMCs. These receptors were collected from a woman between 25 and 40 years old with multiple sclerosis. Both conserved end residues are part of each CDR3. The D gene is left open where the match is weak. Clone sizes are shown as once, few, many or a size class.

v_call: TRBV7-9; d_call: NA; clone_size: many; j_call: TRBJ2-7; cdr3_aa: CASSPGWSSYEQYF; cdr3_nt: TGTGCCAGCAGCCCGGGCTGGAGCTCCTACGAGCAGTACTTC
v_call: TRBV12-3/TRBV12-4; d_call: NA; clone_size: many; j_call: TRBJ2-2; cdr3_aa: CASSRFGAGELFF; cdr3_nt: TGTGCCAGCAGCCGGTTTGGTGCCGGGGAGCTGTTTTTT
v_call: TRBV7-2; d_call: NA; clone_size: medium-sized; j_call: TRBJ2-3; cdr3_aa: CASSTTDTQYF; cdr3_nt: TGTGCCAGCAGCACCACAGATACGCAGTATTTT
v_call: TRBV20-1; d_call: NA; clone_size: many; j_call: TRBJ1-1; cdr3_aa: CSAQSNTEAFF; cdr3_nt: TGCAGTGCCCAATCAAACACTGAAGCTTTCTTT
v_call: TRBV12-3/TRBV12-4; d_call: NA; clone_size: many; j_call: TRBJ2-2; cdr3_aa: CASSYGVWEPGELFF; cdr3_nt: TGTGCCAGCAGTTATGGGGTGTGGGAACCCGGGGAGCTGTTTTTT
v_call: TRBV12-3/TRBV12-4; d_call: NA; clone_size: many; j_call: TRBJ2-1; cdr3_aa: CASRPGPTNNEQFF; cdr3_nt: TGTGCCAGCAGGCCGGGACCAACCAACAATGAGCAGTTCTTC
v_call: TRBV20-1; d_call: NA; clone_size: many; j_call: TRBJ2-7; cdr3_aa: CSAVRAHNLPEQYF; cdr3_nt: TGCAGTGCTGTTCGAGCCCACAACCTCCCCGAGCAGTACTTC
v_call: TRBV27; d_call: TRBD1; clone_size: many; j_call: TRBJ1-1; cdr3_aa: CARFNGQENTEAFF; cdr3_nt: TGTGCCAGGTTTAACGGACAGGAGAACACTGAAGCTTTCTTT
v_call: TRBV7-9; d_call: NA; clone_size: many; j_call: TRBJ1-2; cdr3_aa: CASSLTGGSLRGYTF; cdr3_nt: TGTGCCAGCAGCTTGACCGGCGGCAGCCTTCGGGGCTACACCTTC
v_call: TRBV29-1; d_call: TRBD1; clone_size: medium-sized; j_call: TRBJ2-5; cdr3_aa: CSGDRGGETQYF; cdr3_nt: TGCAGCGGTGACAGGGGCGGGGAGACCCAGTACTTC
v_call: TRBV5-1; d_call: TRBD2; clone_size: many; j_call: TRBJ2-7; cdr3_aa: CASSLTAGAYEQYF; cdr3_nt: TGCGCCAGCAGCTTGACAGCGGGGGCCTACGAGCAGTACTTC
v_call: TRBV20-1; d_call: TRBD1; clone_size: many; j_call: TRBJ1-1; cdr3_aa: CSATGTGFMFGYTEAFF; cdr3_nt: TGCAGTGCTACTGGGACAGGGTTTATGTTCGGTTACACTGAAGCTTTCTTT
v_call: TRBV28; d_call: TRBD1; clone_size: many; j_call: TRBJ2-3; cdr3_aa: CASSSPGQGASDTQYF; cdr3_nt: TGTGCCAGCAGTTCCCCGGGGCAGGGGGCGAGCGATACGCAGTATTTT
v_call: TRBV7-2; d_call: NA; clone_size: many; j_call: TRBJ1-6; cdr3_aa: CASSLALERGRNSPLHF; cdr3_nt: TGTGCCAGCAGCTTAGCGCTGGAAAGGGGACGTAATTCACCCCTCCACTTT